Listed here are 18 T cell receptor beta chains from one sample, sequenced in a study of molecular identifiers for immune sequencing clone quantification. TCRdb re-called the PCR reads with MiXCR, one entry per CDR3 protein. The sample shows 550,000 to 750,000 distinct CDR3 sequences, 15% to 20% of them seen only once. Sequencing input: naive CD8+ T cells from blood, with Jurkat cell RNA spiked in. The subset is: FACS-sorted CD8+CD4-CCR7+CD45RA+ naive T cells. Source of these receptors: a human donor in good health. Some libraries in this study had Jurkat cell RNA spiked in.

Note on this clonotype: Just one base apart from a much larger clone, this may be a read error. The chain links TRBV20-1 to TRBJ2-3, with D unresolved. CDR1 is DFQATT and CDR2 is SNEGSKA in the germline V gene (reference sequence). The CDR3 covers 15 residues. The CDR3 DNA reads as TGCAGTGCTCCGCGGACGTCTTATGCGGCAGATACGCGGTATTTT. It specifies CSAPRTSYAADTRYF.

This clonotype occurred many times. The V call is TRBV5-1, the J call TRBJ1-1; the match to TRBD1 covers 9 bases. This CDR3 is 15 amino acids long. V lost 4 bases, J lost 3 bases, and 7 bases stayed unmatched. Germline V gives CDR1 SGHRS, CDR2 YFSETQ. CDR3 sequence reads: CASSIGTGIDTEAFF. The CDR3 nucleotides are TGCGCCAGCAGCATCGGGACAGGGATCGACACTGAAGCTTTCTTT.

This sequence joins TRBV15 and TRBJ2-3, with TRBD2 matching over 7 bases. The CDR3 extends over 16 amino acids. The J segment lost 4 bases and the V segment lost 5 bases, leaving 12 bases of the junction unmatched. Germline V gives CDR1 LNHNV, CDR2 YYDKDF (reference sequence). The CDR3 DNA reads TGTGCCACCAGCTTTCACTTAGCGGGCGGCGCAGATACGCAGTATTTT. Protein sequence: CATSFHLAGGADTQYF.

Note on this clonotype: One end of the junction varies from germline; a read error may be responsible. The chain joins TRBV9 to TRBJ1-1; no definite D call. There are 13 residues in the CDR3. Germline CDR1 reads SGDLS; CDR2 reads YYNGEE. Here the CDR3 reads CASQQVVNTEALF. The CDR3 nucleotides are TGTGCCAGCCAGCAAGTAGTGAACACTGAAGCTCTCTTT.

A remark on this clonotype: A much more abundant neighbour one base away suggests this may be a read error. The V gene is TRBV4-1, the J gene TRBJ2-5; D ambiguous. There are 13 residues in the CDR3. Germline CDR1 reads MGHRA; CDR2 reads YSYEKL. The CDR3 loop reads CASRAETQEAQYF. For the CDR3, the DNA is TGCGCCAGCAGGGCAGAAACTCAAGAGGCCCAGTACTTC.

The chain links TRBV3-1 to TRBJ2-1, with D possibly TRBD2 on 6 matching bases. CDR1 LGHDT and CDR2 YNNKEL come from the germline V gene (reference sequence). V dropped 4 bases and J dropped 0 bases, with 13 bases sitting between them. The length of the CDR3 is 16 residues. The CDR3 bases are TGTGCCAGCAGCCGCCCGGGAGCGATCTCCTACAATGAGCAGTTCTTC. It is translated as CASSRPGAISYNEQFF.

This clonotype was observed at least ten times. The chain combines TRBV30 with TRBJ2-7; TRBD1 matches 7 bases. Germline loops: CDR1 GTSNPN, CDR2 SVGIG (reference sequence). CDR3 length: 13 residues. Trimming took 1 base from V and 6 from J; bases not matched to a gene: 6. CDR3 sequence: CAWSEGGNGEQYF. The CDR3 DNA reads TGTGCCTGGAGTGAAGGGGGCAACGGCGAGCAGTACTTC.

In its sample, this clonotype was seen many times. The CDR3 bases are TGTGCCAGCAGCCAAGTGGGGGCAGCCGTGAGGGGCTACACCTTC. It is translated as CASSQVGAAVRGYTF. This chain joins TRBV14 and TRBJ1-2, with a weak D call TRBD1 (6 bases). CDR3 length: 15 residues. Germline CDR1 and CDR2: SGHDN and FVKESK. Trimming took off 1 base at V and 8 bases at J, with 17 bases between the two ends. The whole variable domain, remainder taken from reference TRBV14 and TRBJ1-2, is EAGVTQFPSHSVIEKGQTVTLRCDPISGHDNLYWYRRVMGKEIKFLLHFVKESKQDESGMPNNRFLAERTGGTYSTLKVQPAELEDSGVYFCASSQVGAAVRGYTFGSGTRLTVV.

This CDR3 reads CASSPADTRQGEQYF. The CDR3 bases are TGTGCCAGCAGCCCGGCGGACACCCGGCAGGGCGAGCAGTACTTC. The chain combines TRBV13 with TRBJ2-7; possibly TRBD1 for D (5 bases). V dropped 5 bases and J dropped 6 bases, with 20 bases sitting between them. The germline V gene has CDR1 PRHDT and CDR2 FYEKMQ (reference sequence). This CDR3 spans 15 amino acids.

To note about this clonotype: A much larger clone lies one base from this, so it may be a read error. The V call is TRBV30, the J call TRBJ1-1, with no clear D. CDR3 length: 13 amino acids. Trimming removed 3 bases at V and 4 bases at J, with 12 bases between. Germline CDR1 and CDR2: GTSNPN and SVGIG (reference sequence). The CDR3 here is CAWRRSGLTEAFF. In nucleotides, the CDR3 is TGTGCCTGGAGACGCTCCGGTCTCACTGAAGCTTTCTTT.

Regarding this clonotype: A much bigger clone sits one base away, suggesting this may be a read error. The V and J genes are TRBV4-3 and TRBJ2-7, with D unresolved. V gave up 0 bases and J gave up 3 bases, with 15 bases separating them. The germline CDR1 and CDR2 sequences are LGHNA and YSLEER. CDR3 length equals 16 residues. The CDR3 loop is CASSQDHFGRVYEQYF. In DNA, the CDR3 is TGCGCCAGCAGCCAAGATCATTTCGGCCGAGTCTACGAGCAGTACTTC.

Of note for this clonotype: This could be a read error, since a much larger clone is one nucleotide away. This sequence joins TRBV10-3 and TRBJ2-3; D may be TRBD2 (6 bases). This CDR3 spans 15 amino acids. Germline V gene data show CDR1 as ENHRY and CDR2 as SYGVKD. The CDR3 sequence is CAAGGDDEITDAQYF. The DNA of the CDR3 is TGTGCCGCGGGCGGGGATGATGAGATCACAGATGCGCAGTATTTT.

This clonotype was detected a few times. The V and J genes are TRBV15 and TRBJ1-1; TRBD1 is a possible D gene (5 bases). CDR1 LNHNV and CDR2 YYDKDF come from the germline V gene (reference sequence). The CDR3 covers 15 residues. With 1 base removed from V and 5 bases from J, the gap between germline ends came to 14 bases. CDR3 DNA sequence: TGTGCCACCAGCAGAGGGGCAGGGTGGGGGACTGAAGCTTTCTTT. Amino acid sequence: CATSRGAGWGTEAFF.

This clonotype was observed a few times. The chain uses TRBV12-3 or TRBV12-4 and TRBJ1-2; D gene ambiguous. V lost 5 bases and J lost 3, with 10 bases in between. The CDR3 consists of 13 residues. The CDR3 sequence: CASSPGNDYGYTF. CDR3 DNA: TGTGCCAGCAGTCCCGGGAACGACTATGGCTACACCTTC.

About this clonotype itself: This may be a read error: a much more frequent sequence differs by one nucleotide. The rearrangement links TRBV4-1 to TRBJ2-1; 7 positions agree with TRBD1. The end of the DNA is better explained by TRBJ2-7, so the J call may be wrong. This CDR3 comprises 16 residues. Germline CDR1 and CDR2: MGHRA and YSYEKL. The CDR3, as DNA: TGCGCCAGCAGCCCGTTACAGGGGTTCTCCTACAATGAGCAGTACTTC. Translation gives CASSPLQGFSYNEQYF.

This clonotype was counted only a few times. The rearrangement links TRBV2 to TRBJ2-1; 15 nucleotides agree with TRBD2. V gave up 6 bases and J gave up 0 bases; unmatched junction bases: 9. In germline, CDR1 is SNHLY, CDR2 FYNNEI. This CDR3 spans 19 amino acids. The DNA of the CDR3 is TGTGCCAGCAGGGGGGGGGGGACTAGCGGGGGGACCTCCTACAATGAGCAGTTCTTC. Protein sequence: CASRGGGTSGGTSYNEQFF. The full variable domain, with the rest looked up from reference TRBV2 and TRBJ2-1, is EPEVTQTPSHQVTQMGQEVILRCVPISNHLYFYWYRQILGQKVEFLVSFYNNEISEKSEIFDDQFSVERPDGSNFTLKIRSTKLEDSAMYFCASRGGGTSGGTSYNEQFFGPGTRLTVL.

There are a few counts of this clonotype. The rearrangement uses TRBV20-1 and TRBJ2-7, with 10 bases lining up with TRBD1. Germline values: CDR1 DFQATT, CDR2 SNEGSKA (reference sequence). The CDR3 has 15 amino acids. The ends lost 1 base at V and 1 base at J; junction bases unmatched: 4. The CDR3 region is CSARVRDRGSYEQYF. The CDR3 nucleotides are TGCAGTGCTAGAGTCCGGGACAGGGGATCCTACGAGCAGTACTTC.

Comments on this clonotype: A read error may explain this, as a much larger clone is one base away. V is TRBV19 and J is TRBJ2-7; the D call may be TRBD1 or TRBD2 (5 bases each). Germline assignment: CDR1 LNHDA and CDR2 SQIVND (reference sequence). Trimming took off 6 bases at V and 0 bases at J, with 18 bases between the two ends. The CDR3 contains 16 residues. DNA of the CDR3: TGTGCCAGTAGGATATTCAGGGATGGGAGCTCCTACGAGCAGTACTTC. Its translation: CASRIFRDGSSYEQYF.